This T cell receptor (beta chain) appears in the sequencing data of a study of shared clonotypes between healthy human individuals. Overall study results and limits: Clonotype sharing levels among donors were expected to vary with sequencing depth.

Details on this clone: Its antigen remains unidentified.

Trimming at V came to 5 bases and at J to 7 bases, leaving 5 bases not matched to a gene. CDR3 length equals 14 residues. Germline V lookup: CDR1 SGHTA, CDR2 FQGTGA. Produced via immunoSEQ multiplex PCR; TCRdb's table is partial and in-frame only. The sample includes about 2.4 million clones, more than 85% of them seen just once. The sequence derives from a man younger than 35 in good health. Some clones in this sample may be carry-over from other donors' samples. J is TRBJ2-2 and V is TRBV7-3, with 9 positions matching TRBD2. The source material was naive CD4+ T cells from PBMCs. Subset given: CD45RA+ positively selected. CDR3 loop: CASSQRGADGELFF. The CDR3 DNA follows: TGTGCCAGCAGCCAGCGGGGGGCCGACGGGGAGCTGTTTTTT.